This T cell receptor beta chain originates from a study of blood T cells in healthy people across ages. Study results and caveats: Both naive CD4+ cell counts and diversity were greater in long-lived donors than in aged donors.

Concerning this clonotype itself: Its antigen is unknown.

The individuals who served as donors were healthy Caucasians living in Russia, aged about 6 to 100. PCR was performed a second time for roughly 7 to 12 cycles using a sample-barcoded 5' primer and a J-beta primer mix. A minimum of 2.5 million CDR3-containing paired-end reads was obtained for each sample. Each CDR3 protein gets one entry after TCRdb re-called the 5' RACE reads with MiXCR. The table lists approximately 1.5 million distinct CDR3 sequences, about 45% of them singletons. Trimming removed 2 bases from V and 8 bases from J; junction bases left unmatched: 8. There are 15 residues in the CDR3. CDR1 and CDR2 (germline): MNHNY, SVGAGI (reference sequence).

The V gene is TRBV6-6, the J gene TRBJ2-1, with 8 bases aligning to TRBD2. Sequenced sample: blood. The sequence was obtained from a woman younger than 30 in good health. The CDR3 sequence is CASSYPGTSGDEQFF. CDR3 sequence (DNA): TGTGCCAGCAGTTACCCCGGGACTAGTGGCGATGAGCAGTTCTTC.